This record concerns one T cell receptor (beta chain) sequence. As yet, its antigen is unknown. This sample was included in a study of T-cell memory formation after mild COVID-19. For the study at large: TCR clusters mostly belonged to single donors.

Study findings and constraints: Pre-infection memory carried some responding clones, suggesting that cross-reactive memory joined.

TCRdb reprocessed the 5' RACE reads via MiXCR and lists one record per CDR3 protein. This sample has hundreds of thousands of distinct CDR3 sequences, with about 20% found just once. Looked up from germline, CDR1 is KGHDR and CDR2 is SFDVKD. V lost 5 bases and J 6 bases, leaving 12 bases between the germline ends. There are 14 residues in the CDR3. The genes are TRBV24-1 and TRBJ2-2; TRBD1 might be the D (6 bases). The clonotype was recovered from an adult woman who had mild COVID-19 (a few samples of this study predate the infection). Cell type and time point are not known. The sequenced sample was PBMCs or a T cell subset sorted from them (not recorded which). The CDR3 region is CATSGIRGAGELFF. The CDR3 DNA sequence: TGTGCCACCAGTGGCATCAGGGGCGCCGGGGAGCTGTTTTTT.